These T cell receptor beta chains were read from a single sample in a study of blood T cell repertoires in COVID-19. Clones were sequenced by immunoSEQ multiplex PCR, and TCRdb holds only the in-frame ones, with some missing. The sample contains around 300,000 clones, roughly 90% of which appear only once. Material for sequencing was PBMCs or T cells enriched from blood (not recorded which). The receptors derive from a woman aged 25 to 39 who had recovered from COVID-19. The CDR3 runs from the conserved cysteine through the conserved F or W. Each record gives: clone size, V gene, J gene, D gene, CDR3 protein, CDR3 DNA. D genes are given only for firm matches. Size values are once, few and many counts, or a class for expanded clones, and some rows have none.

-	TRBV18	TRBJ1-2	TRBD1	CASSTAGQFYGYTF	TGTGCCAGCTCAACTGCGGGACAGTTTTATGGCTACACCTTC
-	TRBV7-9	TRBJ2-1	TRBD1	CASSWGQDNPFF	TGTGCCAGCAGCTGGGGACAGGACAACCCGTTCTTC
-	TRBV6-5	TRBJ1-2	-	CASSPGRGGLYGYTF	TGTGCCAGCAGCCCGGGGAGGGGGGGCCTCTATGGCTACACCTTC
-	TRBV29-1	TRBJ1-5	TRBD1	CSVEGTGGQPQHF	TGCAGCGTGGAGGGTACAGGGGGTCAGCCCCAGCATTTT
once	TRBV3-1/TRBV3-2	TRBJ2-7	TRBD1	CASSQGPDRAAYEQYF	TGTGCCAGCAGCCAAGGCCCCGACAGGGCTGCCTACGAGCAGTACTTC
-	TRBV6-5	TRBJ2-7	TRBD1	CASSTRRDRVGEQYF	TGTGCCAGCAGTACCCGGCGGGACAGGGTGGGCGAGCAGTACTTC
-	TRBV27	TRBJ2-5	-	CASSLITRGVLETQYF	TGTGCCAGCAGTTTAATTACCAGGGGGGTTTTGGAGACCCAGTACTTC
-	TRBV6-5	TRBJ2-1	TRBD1	CVTGGLHEQFF	TGTGTCACAGGGGGACTTCATGAGCAGTTCTTC
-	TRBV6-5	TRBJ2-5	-	CASRISASGETQYF	TGTGCCAGCAGGATTAGCGCCTCAGGAGAGACCCAGTACTTC
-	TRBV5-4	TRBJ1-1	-	CASSPVDTEAFF	TGTGCCAGCAGCCCGGTGGACACTGAAGCTTTCTTT
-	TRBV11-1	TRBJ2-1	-	CASSLEGGEQFF	TGTGCCAGCAGCTTAGAAGGGGGTGAGCAGTTCTTC
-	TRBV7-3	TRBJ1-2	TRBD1	CASSTRQGDGYTF	TGTGCCAGCAGCACCCGACAGGGTGATGGCTACACCTTC
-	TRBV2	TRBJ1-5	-	CASSFSGRGRPQHF	TGTGCCAGCAGTTTTAGTGGACGAGGGCGGCCCCAGCATTTT
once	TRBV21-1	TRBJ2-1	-	CASSKGLASGNEQFF	TGTGCCAGCAGCAAGGGACTAGCAAGCGGCAATGAGCAGTTCTTC
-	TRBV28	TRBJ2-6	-	CASSLSSGANVLTF	TGTGCCAGCAGTCTCAGCTCTGGGGCCAACGTCCTGACTTTC